In this sample, the clone carrying this T cell receptor beta chain turned up a few times. This sample is part of a study of blood T cells in healthy people across ages. Germline loops: CDR1 LNHNV, CDR2 YYDKDF (reference sequence). The CDR3 spans 13 residues. V dropped 8 bases and J dropped 6; count of bases not matched to a gene: 5. Primers used in a second PCR of about 6 to 11 cycles were a sample-barcoded 5' primer and a J-beta primer mix. TCRdb fed the 5' RACE reads into MiXCR, producing one record per CDR3 protein. The table has 850,000 to 1,000,000 distinct CDR3 sequences, about 51% seen once; the top ten hold roughly 23%.

The sequencing input was blood. This rearrangement joins TRBV15 to TRBJ2-5, with 11 nucleotides matching TRBD2. The receptor's source is a woman aged 55 to 70 in good health. Written as DNA, the CDR3 is TGTGCCACCCAACTAGCGGGGGCAAAGACCCAGTACTTC. This gives the protein CATQLAGAKTQYF.